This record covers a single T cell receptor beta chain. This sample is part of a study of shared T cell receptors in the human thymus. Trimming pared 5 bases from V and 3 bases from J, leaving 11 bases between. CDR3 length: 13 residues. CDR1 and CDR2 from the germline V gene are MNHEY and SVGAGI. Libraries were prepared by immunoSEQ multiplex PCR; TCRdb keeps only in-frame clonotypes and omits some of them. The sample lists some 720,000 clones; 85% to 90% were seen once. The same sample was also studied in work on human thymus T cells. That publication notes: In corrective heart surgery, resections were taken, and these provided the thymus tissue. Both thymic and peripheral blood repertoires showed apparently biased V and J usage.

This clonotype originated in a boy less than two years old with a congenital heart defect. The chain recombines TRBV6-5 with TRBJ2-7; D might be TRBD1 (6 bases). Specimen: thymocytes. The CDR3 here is CASSPDRFYEQYF. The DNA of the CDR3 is TGTGCCAGCAGTCCCGACAGGTTCTACGAGCAGTACTTC.